This TCR beta chain was profiled in a study of T cell changes during pregnancy in multiple sclerosis. Produced via immunoSEQ multiplex PCR; TCRdb's table is partial and in-frame only. The sample holds roughly 40,000 clones; about 91% are singletons and the top ten take about 0.73%. This clonotype was obtained from a female donor with multiple sclerosis, enrolled in a pregnancy study. The specimen comprised CD4+ T cells from peripheral blood mononuclear cells, sampled before pregnancy.

As DNA, the CDR3 is TGTGCCAGCAGCTTCATCCGGGTGGGCACTGAAGCTTTCTTT. Residues: CASSFIRVGTEAFF. The chain recombines TRBV7-9 with TRBJ1-1; D is unclear. Trimming pared 3 bases from V and 4 bases from J, leaving 12 bases between. There are 14 residues in the CDR3. Germline loops: CDR1 SEHNR, CDR2 FQNEAQ (reference sequence).